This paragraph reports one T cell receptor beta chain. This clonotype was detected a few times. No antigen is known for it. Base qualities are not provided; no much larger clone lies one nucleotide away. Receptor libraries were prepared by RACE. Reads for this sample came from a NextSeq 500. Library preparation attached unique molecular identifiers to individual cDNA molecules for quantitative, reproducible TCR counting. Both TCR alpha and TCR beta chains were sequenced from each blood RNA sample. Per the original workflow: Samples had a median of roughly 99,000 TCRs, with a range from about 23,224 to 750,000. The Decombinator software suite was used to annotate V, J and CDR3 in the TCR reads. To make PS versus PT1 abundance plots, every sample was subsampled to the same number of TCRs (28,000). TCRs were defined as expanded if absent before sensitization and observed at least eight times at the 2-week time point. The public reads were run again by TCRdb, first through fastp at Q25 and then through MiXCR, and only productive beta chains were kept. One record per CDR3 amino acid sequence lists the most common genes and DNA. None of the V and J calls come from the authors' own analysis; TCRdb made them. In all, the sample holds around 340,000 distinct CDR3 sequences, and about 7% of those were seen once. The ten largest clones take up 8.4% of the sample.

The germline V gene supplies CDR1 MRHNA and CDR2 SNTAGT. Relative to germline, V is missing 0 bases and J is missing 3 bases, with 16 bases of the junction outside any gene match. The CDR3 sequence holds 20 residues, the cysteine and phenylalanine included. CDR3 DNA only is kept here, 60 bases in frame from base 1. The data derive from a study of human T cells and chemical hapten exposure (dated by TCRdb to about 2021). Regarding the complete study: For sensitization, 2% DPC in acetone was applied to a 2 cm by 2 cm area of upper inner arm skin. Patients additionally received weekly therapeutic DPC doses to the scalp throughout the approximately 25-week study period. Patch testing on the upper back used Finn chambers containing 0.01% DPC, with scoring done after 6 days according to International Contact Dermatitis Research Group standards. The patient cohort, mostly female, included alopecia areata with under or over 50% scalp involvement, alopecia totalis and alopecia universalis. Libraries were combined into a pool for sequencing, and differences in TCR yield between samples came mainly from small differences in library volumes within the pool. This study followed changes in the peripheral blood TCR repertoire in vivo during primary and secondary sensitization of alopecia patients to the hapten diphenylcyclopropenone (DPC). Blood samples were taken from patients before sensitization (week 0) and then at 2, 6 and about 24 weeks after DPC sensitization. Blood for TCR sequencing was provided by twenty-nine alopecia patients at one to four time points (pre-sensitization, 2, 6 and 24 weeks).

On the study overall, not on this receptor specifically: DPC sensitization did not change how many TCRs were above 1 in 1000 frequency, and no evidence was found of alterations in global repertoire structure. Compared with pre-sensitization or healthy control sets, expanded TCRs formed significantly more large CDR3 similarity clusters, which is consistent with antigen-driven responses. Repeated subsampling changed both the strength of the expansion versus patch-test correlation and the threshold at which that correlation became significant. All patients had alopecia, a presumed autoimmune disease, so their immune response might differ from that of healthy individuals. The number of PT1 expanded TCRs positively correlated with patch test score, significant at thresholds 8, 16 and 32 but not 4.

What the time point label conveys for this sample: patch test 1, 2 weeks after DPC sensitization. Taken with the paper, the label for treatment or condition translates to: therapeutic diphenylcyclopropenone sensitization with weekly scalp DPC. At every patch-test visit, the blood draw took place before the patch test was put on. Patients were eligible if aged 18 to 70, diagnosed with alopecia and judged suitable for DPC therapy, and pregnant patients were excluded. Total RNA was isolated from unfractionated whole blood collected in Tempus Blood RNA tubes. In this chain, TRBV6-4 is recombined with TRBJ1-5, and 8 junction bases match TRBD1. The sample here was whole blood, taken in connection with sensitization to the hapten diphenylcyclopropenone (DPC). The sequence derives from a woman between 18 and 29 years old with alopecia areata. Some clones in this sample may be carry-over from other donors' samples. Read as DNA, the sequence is TGTGCCAGCAGTGACTCCCCCGTCTTTGTGGGGACAGGCAACAATCAGCCCCAGCATTTT. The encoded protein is CASSDSPVFVGTGNNQPQHF.